The subject of this entry is one T cell receptor beta chain. Its specificity is not known. Assay: immunoSEQ multiplex PCR; the TCRdb copy retains only in-frame clones and omits some. The top ten hold around 48% of the sample, which has 70,000 to 80,000 clones, over 60% seen once. This entry is derived from a study of T cell responses to AZD1222 COVID-19 vaccine. Findings and limits, study-wide: Only after the peak T cell response were repertoires sampled. Baseline seropositivity occurred in only a handful of AZD1222 recipients.

The CDR3 loop spans 12 amino acids. Per the germline V gene, CDR1 is LGHDT and CDR2 is YNNKEL (reference sequence). V dropped 6 bases and J dropped 5 bases, with 10 bases sitting between them. This chain uses TRBV3-1 (or the pseudogene TRBV3-2) with TRBJ2-5; D is unclear. This receptor was identified in an adult who received the AZD1222 COVID-19 vaccine. Sequencing used peripheral blood, obtained 28 days after the second AZD1222 dose. CDR3 nucleotide sequence: TGTGCCAGCAGGGACCAACTGGAGACCCAGTACTTC. Protein product: CASRDQLETQYF.